This TCR beta chain emerged from a study of blood T cell repertoires in COVID-19. Study at large: T cells, B-cell-depleted T cells, or PBMCs provided the cDNA or gDNA that served as material.

Original handling: Amplification of reference gene primers was used by the study to estimate nucleated cell counts. TCRdb's table, derived via immunoSEQ multiplex PCR, lists solely in-frame clones and lacks some. V and J calls plus clone size are reproduced from that table; the DNA served to infer D and trimming. Among 110,000 to 150,000 clones listed, just under 85% were seen once. Trimming removed 1 base from V and 7 bases from J, with 10 bases in between. Germline CDR1 SGHNT, CDR2 YENEEA. The CDR3 totals 13 residues. Sequenced: PBMCs or T cells enriched from blood (not recorded which). This chain joins TRBV11-3 and TRBJ1-1; D not certain. This sequence originates from a man aged 45-65 years who had recovered from COVID-19. The DNA of the CDR3 is TGTGCCAGCAGCTTAGTGGAGGGTGGTGAAGCTTTCTTT. Its protein is CASSLVEGGEAFF.